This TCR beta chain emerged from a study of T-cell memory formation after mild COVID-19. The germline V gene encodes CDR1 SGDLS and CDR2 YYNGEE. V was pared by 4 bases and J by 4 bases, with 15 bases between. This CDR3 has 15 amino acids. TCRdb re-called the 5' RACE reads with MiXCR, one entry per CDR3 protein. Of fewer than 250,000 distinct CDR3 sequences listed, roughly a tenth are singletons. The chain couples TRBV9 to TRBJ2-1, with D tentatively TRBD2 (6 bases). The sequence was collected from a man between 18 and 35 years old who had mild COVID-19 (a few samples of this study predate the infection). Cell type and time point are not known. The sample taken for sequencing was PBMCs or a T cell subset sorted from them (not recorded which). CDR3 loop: CASSPRGAGYNEQFF. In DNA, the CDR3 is TGTGCCAGCAGCCCCCGCGGGGCGGGGTACAATGAGCAGTTCTTC.